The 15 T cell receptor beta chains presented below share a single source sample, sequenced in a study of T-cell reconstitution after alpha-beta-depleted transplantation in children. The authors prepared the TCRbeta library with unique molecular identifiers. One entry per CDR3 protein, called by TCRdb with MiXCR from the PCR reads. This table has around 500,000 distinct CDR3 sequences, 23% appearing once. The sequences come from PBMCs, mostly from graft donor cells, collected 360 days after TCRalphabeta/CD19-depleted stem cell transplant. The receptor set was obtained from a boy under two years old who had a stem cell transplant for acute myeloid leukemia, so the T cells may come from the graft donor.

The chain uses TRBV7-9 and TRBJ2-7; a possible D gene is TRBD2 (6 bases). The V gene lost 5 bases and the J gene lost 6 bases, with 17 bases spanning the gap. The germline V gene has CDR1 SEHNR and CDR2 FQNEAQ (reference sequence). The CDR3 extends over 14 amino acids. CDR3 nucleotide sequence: TGTGCCAGCAGCACCGGGAGCCATCCCACCGAGCAGTACTTC. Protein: CASSTGSHPTEQYF.

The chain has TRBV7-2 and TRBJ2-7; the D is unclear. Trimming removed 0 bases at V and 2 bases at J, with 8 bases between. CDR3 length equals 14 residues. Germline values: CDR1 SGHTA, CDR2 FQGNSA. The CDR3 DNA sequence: TGTGCCAGCAGCTTAGCCCTGGAAGCCTACGAGCAGTACTTC. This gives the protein CASSLALEAYEQYF.

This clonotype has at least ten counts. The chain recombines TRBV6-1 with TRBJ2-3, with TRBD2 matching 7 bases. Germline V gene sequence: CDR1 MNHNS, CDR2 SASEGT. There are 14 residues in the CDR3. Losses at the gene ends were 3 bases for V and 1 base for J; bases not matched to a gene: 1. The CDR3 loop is CASSDSGGTDTQYF. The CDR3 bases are TGTGCCAGCAGTGACAGCGGGGGCACAGATACGCAGTATTTT.

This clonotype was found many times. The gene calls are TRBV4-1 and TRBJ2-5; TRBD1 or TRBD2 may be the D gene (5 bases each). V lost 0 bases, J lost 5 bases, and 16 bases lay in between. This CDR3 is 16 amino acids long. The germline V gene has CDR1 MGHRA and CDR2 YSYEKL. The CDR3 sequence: CASSQDGSRVTETQYF. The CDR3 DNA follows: TGCGCCAGCAGCCAAGATGGGAGCAGGGTTACGGAGACCCAGTACTTC.

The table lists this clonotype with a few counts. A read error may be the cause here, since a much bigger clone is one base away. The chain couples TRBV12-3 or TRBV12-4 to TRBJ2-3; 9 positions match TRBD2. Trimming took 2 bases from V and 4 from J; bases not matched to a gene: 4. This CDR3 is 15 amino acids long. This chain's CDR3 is CASSLRRGGPDTQYF. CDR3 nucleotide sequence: TGTGCCAGCAGTTTACGGCGGGGGGGCCCAGATACGCAGTATTTT.

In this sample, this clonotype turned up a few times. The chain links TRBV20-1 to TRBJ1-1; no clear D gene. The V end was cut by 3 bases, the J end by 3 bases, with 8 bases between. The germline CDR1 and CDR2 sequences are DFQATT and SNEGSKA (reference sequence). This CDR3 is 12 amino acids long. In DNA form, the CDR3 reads TGCAGTGCTAGGGAACCATACACTGAAGCTTTCTTT. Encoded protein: CSAREPYTEAFF.

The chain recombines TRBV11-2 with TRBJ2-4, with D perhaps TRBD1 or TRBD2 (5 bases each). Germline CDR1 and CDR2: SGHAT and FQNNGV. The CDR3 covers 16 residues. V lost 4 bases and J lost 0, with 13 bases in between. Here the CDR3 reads CASSSGTALAKNIQYF. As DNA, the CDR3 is TGTGCCAGCAGCTCCGGGACGGCCCTAGCCAAAAACATTCAGTACTTC. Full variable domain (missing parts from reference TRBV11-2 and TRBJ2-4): EAGVAQSPRYKIIEKRQSVAFWCNPISGHATLYWYQQILGQGPKLLIQFQNNGVVDDSQLPKDRFSAERLKGVDSTLKIQPAKLEDSAVYLCASSSGTALAKNIQYFGAGTRLSVL.

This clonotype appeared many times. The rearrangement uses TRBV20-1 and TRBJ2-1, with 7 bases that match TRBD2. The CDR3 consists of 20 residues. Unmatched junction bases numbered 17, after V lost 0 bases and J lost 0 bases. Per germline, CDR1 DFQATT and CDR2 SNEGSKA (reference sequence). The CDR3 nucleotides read TGCAGTGCTAGAGATTTGGGAATTGCGGGGGACCTTAGCTCCTACAATGAGCAGTTCTTC. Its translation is CSARDLGIAGDLSSYNEQFF.

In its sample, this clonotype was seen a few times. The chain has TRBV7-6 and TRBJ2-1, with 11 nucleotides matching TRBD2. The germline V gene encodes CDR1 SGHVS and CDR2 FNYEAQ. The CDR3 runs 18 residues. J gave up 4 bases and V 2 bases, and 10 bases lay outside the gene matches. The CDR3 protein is CASSLLAGGSQVYNEQFF. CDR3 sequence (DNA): TGTGCCAGCAGCTTACTAGCGGGGGGTAGTCAGGTTTACAATGAGCAGTTCTTC.

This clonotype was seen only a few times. Here the CDR3 DNA reads TGTGCCAGCAGCGTAGAGGACTACAATGAGCAGTTCTTC. This sequence encodes CASSVEDYNEQFF. This sequence joins TRBV9 and TRBJ2-1; D is undetermined. The germline CDR1 and CDR2 sequences are SGDLS and YYNGEE. The CDR3 has 13 amino acids. The V end lost 0 bases, the J end lost 3 bases, and 4 bases lay between the germline ends. Complete variable domain (other parts from reference TRBV9 and TRBJ2-1): DSGVTQTPKHLITATGQRVTLRCSPRSGDLSVYWYQQSLDQGLQFLIQYYNGEERAKGNILERFSAQQFPDLHSELNLSSLELGDSALYFCASSVEDYNEQFFGPGTRLTVL.

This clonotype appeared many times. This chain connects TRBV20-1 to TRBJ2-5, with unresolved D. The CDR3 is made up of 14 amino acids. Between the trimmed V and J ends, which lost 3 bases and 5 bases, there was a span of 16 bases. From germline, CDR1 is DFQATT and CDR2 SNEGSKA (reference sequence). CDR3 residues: CSARSRLGLETQYF. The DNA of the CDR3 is TGCAGTGCTAGGAGTCGACTTGGTCTGGAGACCCAGTACTTC.

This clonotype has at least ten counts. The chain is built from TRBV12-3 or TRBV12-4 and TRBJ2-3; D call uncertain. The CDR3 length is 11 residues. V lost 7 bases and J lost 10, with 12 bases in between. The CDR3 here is CASTYGFAQYF. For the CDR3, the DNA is TGTGCCAGCACCTACGGGTTCGCGCAGTATTTT.

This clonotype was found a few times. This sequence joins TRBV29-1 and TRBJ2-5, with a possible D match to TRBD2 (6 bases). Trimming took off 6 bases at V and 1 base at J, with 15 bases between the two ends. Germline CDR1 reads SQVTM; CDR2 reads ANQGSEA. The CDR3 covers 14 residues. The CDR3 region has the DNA TGCAGCGTCAGGACGGGAGATCGCCAAGAGACCCAGTACTTC. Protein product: CSVRTGDRQETQYF. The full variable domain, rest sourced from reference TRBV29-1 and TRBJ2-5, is SAVISQKPSRDICQRGTSLTIQCQVDSQVTMMFWYRQQPGQSLTLIATANQGSEATYESGFVIDKFPISRPNLTFSTLTVSNMSPEDSSIYLCSVRTGDRQETQYFGPGTRLLVL.

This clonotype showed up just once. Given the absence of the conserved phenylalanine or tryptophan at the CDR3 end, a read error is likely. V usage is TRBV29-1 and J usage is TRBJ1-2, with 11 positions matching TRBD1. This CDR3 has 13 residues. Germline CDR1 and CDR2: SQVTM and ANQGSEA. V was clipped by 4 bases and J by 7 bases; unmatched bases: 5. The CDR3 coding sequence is TGCAGCGTTGGGGACAGGGGGTCAAGTGGCTACACCTAC. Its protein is CSVGDRGSSGYTY.

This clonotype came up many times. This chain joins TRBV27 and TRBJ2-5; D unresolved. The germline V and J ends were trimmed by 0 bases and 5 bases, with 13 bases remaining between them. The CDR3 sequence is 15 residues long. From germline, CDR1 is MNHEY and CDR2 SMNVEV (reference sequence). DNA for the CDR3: TGTGCCAGCAGTTTATCCCTAGGCCTTCGGGAGACCCAGTACTTC. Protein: CASSLSLGLRETQYF.